This T cell receptor (beta chain) was documented in a study of CD8+ T cells in alopecia areata. The treatment here: oral pan-JAK inhibitor, 5-10 mg twice daily. Germline trimming cut 6 bases from V and 6 bases from J; bases unmatched to any gene: 12. This CDR3 comprises 15 residues. CDR1 and CDR2 from the germline V gene are KGHSH and LQKENI. The authors extracted RNA and reverse transcribed it into cDNA as the sequencing template. Generated by immunoSEQ multiplex PCR, the TCRdb table keeps only in-frame clones and is missing some. The sample includes over 70,000 clones, 60% to 70% seen only once; the top ten take roughly a quarter.

The sequencing here drew on CD8+ T cells sorted from blood, taken at week 24, from a patient treated with tofacitinib. V usage is TRBV18 and J usage is TRBJ2-7, with 9 bases fitting TRBD2. The sequence was collected from a human donor with alopecia areata. The CDR3 spells CASSPPRAGGGEQYF. DNA for the CDR3: TGTGCCAGCTCCCCGCCCCGGGCGGGAGGGGGCGAGCAGTACTTC.